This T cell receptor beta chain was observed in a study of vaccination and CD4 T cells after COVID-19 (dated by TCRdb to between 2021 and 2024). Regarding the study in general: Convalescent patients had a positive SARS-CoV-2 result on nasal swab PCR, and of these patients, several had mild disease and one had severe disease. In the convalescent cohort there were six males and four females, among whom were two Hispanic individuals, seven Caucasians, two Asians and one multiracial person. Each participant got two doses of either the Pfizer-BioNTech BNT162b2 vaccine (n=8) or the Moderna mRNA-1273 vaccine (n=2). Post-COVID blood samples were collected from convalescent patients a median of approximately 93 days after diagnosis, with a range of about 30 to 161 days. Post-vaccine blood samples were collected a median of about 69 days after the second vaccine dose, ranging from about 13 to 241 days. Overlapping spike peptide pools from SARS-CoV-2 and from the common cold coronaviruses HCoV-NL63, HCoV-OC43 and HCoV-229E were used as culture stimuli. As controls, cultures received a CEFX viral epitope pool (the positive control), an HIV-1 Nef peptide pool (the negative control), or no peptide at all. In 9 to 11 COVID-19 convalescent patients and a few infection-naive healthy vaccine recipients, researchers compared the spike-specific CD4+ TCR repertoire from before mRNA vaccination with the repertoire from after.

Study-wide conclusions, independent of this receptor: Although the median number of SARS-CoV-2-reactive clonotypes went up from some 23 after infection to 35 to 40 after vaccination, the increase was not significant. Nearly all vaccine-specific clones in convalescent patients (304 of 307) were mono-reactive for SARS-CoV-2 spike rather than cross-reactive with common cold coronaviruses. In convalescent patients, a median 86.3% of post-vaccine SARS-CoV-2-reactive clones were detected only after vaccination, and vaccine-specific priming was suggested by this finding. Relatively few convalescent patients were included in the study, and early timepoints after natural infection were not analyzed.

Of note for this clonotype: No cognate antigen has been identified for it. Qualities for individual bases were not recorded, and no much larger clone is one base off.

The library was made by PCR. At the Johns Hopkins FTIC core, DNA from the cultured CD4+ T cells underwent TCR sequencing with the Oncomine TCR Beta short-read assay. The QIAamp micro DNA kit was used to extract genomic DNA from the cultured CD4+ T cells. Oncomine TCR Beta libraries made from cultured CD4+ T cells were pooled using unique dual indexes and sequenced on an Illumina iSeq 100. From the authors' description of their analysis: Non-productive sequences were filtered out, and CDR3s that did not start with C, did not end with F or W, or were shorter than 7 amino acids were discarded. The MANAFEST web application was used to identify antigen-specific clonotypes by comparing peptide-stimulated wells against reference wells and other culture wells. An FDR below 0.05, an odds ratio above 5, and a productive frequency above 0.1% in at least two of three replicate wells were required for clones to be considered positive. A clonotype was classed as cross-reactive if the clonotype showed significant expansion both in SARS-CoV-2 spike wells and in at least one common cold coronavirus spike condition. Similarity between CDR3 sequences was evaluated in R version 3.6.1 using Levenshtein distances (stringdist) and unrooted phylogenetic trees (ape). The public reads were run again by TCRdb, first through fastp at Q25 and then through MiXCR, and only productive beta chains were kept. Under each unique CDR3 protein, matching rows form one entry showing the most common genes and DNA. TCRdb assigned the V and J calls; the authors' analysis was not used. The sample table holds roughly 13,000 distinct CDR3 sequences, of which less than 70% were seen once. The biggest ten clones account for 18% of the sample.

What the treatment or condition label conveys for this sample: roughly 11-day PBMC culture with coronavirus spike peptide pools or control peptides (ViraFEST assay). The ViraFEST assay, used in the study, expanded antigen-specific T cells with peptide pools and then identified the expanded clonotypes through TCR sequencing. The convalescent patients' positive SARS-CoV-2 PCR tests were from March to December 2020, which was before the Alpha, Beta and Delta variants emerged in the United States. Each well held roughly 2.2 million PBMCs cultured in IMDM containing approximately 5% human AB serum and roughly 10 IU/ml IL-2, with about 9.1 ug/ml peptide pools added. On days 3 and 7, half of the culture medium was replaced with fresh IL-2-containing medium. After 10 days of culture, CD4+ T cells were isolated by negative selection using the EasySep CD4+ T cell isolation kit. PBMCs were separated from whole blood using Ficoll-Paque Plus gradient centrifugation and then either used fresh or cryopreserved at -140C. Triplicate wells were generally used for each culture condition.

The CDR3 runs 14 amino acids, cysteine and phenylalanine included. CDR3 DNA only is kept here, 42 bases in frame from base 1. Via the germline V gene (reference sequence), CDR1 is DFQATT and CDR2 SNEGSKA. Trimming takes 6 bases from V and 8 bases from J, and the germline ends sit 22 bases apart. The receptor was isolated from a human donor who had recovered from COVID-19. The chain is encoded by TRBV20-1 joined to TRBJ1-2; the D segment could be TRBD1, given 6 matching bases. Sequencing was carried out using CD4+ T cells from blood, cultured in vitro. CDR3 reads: CSAPGGDTGDGYTF. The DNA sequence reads TGCAGTGCCCCTGGCGGGGACACCGGCGACGGCTACACCTTC.